This T cell receptor beta chain was sequenced for a study of blood T cell repertoires in COVID-19. Study-wide context: PBMCs, B-cell-depleted T cells, or T cells were the source of the cDNA or gDNA that made up the material.

The V end lost 0 bases, the J end lost 4 bases, and 9 bases lay between the germline ends. Per the germline V gene, CDR1 is SEHNR and CDR2 is FQNEAQ (reference sequence). CDR3 size: 14 residues. In Seattle, patients joined the study during active infection and were tracked longitudinally. Per the original data handling: Using reference gene primer amplification, nucleated cell counts were estimated. Generated by immunoSEQ multiplex PCR, the TCRdb table keeps only in-frame clones and is missing some. The V and J calls and clone size are taken from that table; D and trimming were inferred from the DNA. Seen here are roughly 250,000 clones, about four fifths observed once, and the top ten hold roughly 14%.

Material for sequencing was peripheral blood. The chain joins TRBV7-9 to TRBJ1-1; perhaps TRBD1 as D (5 bases). This sequence originates from a person between 70 and 80 years old with COVID-19, enrolled during active disease. CDR3 in amino acids: CASSLAAGATEAFF. The CDR3, as DNA: TGTGCCAGCAGCTTAGCTGCTGGGGCCACTGAAGCTTTCTTT.